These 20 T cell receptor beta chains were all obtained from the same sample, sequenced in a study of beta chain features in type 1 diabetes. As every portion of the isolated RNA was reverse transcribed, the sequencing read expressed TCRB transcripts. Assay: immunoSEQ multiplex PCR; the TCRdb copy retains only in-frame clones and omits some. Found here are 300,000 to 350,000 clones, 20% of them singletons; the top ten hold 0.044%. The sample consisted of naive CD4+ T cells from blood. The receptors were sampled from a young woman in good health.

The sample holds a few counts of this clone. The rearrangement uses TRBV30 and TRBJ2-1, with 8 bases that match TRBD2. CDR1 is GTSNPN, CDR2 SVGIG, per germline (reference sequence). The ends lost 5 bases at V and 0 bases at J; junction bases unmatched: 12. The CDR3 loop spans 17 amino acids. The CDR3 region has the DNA TGTGCCTGGCAACCAACGGGGACTAGGGACTCCTACAATGAGCAGTTCTTC. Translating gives CAWQPTGTRDSYNEQFF.

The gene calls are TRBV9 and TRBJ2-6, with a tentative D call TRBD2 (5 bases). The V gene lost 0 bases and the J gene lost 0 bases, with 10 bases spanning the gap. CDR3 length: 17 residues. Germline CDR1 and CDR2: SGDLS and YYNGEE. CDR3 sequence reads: CASSVGSGGSGANVLTF. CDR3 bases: TGTGCCAGCAGCGTAGGGAGCGGAGGCTCTGGGGCCAACGTCCTGACTTTC.

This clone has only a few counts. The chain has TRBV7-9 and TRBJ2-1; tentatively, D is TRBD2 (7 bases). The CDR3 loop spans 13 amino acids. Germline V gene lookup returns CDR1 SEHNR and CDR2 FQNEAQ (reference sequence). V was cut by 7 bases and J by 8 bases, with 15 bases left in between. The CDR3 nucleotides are TGTGCCAGCACCACAAGAGGGGGGGATGAGCAGTTCTTC. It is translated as CASTTRGGDEQFF.

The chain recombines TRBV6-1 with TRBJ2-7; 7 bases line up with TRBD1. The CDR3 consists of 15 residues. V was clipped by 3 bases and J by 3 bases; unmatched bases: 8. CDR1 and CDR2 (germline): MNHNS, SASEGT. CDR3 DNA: TGTGCCAGCAGTGAGTCCCGAGGGGGCGTCTACGAGCAGTACTTC. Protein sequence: CASSESRGGVYEQYF.

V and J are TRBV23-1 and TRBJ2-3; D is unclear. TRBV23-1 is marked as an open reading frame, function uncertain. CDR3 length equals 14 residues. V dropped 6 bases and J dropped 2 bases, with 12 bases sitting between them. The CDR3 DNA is TGCGCCAGCAGCCCCGCGGCGGACACAGATACGCAGTATTTT. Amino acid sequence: CASSPAADTDTQYF.

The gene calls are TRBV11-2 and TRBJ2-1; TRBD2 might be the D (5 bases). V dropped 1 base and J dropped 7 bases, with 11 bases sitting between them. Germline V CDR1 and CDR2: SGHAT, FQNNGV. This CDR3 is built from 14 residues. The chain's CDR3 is CASSLVKRPNEQFF. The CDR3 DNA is TGTGCCAGCAGCTTAGTCAAGCGGCCAAATGAGCAGTTCTTC.

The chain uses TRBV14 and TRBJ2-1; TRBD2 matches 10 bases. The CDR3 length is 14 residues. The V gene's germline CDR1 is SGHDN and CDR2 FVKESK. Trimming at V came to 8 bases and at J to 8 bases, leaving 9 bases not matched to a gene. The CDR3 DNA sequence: TGTGCCAGCCAGCGGGCTAGCGGGAGCTATGAGCAGTTCTTC. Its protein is CASQRASGSYEQFF.

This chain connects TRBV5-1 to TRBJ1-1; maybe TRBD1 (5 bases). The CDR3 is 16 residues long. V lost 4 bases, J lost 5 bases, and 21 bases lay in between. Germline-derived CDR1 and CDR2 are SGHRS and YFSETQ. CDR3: CASSLPGQRSGTEAFF. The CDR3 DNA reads TGCGCCAGCAGCCTACCCGGACAACGATCGGGTACTGAAGCTTTCTTT.

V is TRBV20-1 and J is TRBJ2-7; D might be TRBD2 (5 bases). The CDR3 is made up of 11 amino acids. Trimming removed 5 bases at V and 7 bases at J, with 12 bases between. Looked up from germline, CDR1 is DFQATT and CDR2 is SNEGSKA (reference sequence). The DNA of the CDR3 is TGCAGTGCTGGTCCGGGGAAAGAGCAGTACTTC. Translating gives CSAGPGKEQYF.

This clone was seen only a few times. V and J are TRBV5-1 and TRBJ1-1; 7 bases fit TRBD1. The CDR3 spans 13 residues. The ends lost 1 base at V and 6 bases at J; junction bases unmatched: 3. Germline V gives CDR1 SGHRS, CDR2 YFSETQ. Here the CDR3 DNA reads TGCGCCAGCAGCTTGAGACAGGGTGCTGAAGCTTTCTTT. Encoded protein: CASSLRQGAEAFF. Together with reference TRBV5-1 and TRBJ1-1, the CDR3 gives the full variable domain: KAGVTQTPRYLIKTRGQQVTLSCSPISGHRSVSWYQQTPGQGLQFLFEYFSETQRNKGNFPGRFSGRQFSNSRSEMNVSTLELGDSALYLCASSLRQGAEAFFGQGTRLTVV.

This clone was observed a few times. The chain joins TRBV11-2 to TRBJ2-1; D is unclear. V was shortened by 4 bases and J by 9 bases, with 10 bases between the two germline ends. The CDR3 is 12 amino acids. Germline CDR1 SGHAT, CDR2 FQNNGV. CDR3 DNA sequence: TGTGCCAGCAGCTCCCAGCCGGGTGAGCAGTTCTTC. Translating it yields CASSSQPGEQFF.

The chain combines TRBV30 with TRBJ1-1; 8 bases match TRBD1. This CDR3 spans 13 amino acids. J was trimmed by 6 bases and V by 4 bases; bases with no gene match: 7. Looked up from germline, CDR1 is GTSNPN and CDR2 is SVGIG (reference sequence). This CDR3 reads CAWIGTGGAEAFF. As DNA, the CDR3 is TGTGCCTGGATTGGAACAGGGGGAGCTGAAGCTTTCTTT.

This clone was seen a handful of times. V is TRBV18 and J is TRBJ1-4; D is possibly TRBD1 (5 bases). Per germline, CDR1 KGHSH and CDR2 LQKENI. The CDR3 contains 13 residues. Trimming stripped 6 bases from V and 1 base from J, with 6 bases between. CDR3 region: CASSGQTNEKLFF. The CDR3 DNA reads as TGTGCCAGCTCCGGACAAACTAATGAAAAACTGTTTTTT.

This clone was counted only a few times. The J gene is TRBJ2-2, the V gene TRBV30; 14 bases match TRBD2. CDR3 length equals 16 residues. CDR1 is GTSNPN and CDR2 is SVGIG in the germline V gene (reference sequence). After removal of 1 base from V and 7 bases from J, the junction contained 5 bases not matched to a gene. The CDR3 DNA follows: TGTGCCTGGAGTGGGGGACTAGCGGGGGCTAACGGGGAGCTGTTTTTT. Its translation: CAWSGGLAGANGELFF.

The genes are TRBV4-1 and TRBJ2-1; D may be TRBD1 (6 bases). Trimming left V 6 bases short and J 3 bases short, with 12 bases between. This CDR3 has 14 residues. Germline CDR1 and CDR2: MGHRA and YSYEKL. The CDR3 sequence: CASRDVGGYNEQFF. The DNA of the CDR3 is TGCGCCAGCAGGGACGTAGGGGGCTACAATGAGCAGTTCTTC.

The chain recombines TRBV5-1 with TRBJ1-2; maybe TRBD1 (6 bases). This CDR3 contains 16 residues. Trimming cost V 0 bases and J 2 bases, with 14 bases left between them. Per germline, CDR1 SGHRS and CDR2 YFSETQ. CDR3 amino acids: CASSLETGYLNYGYTF. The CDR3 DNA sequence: TGCGCCAGCAGCTTGGAAACAGGGTATCTCAACTATGGCTACACCTTC.

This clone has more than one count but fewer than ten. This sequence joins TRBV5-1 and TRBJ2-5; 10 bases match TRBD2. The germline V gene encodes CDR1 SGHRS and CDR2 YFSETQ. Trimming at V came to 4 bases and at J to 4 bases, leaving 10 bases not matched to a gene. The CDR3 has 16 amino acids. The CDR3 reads CASSPQSGGDGETQYF. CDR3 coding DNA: TGCGCCAGCAGCCCCCAGAGCGGGGGGGACGGAGAGACCCAGTACTTC.

The DNA for the CDR3 is TGCGCCAGCAGCTTGATAACGGGACAGGGATTGGGGGAGACCCAGTACTTC. This gives the protein CASSLITGQGLGETQYF. The chain links TRBV5-1 to TRBJ2-5; 9 positions match TRBD1. Germline V gene sequence: CDR1 SGHRS, CDR2 YFSETQ. The CDR3 is made up of 17 amino acids. J was trimmed by 5 bases and V by 1 base; bases with no gene match: 12.

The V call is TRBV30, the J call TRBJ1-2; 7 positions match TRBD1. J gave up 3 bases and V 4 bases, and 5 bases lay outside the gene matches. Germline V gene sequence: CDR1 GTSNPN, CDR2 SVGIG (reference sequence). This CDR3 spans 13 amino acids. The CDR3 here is CAWITGEHYGYTF. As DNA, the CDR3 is TGTGCCTGGATTACAGGGGAGCACTATGGCTACACCTTC.

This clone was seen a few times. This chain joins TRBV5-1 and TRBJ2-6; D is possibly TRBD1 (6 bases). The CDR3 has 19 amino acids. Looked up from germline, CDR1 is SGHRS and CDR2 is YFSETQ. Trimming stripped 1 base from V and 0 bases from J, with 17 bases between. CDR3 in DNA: TGCGCCAGCAGCTTGCCGCTAGGACAGATCCACTCTGGGGCCAACGTCCTGACTTTC. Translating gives CASSLPLGQIHSGANVLTF.